This passage covers 30 T cell receptor beta chains from one sample sequenced in a study of cytomegalovirus exposure and HLA in healthy donors. 60 Vbeta and 13 Jbeta primers were used in PCR. Measured with immunoSEQ multiplex PCR; TCRdb has only the in-frame clones, and not every one. The data hold under 40,000 clones, with about 72% observed a single time. Sequenced input: PBMCs. These TCRs come from a woman aged 25 to 45 in good health and CMV-seropositive.

CDR3 DNA: TGTGCCAGCAGCTTGGTGTCCGGGAATGGCTACACCTTC. Its translation is CASSLVSGNGYTF. This chain connects TRBV5-5 to TRBJ1-2; the D is unclear. CDR3 length: 13 residues. The germline gives CDR1 SGHKS, CDR2 YYEKEE (reference sequence). V was cut by 0 bases and J by 6 bases, with 9 bases left in between.

The table lists this clone with a count of one. The J gene is TRBJ1-1, the V gene TRBV7-3; D perhaps matches TRBD1 (5 bases). The V and J ends lost 5 bases and 12 bases respectively, with 16 bases between them. Per the germline V gene, CDR1 is SGHTA and CDR2 is FQGTGA. This CDR3 is 12 amino acids long. The CDR3 sequence: CASSRGAGRTFF. Here the CDR3 DNA reads TGTGCCAGCAGCAGGGGAGCGGGTCGAACTTTCTTT.

V and J are TRBV2 and TRBJ1-2; 9 nucleotides line up with TRBD1. V was clipped by 4 bases and J by 7 bases; unmatched bases: 4. The CDR3 loop spans 13 amino acids. The germline V gene encodes CDR1 SNHLY and CDR2 FYNNEI. The CDR3 loop reads CASSVQQGAGYTF. The CDR3 DNA reads as TGTGCCAGCAGTGTCCAACAGGGGGCTGGCTACACCTTC.

The J gene is TRBJ1-2, the V gene TRBV6-1; D is possibly TRBD1 (6 bases). This CDR3 region has 15 residues. Germline V gives CDR1 MNHNS, CDR2 SASEGT. V gave up 3 bases and J gave up 0 bases, with 11 bases separating them. Here the CDR3 reads CASSDLRGANYGYTF. The DNA for the CDR3 is TGTGCCAGCAGTGACCTCAGGGGAGCTAACTATGGCTACACCTTC.

This rearrangement joins TRBV5-8 to TRBJ2-1; a weak D match, TRBD1 (7 bases). The CDR3 has 15 amino acids. The V and J ends lost 2 bases and 1 base respectively, with 10 bases between them. Germline assignment: CDR1 SGHTS and CDR2 YDEGEE. DNA of the CDR3: TGTGCCAGCAGCTTACAGGGGAGGTCCTACAATGAGCAGTTCTTC. It is translated as CASSLQGRSYNEQFF.

This chain uses TRBV6-1 with TRBJ2-2; D perhaps matches TRBD1 (6 bases). Per the germline V gene, CDR1 is MNHNS and CDR2 is SASEGT. The CDR3 has 15 residues. The V end was cut by 7 bases, the J end by 4 bases, with 16 bases between. The CDR3 DNA reads TGTGCCAGCACCCAAACTACAGGGCCCACCGGGGAGCTGTTTTTT. This gives the protein CASTQTTGPTGELFF.

The V and J genes are TRBV28 and TRBJ2-7; 9 bases line up with TRBD2. This CDR3 is built from 15 residues. With 7 bases clipped from V and 4 bases from J, the junction kept 11 bases outside the gene matches. Per germline, CDR1 MDHEN and CDR2 SYDVKM. The CDR3 DNA sequence: TGTGCCAGCACCAGTAGCGGGAGTGAGGGTTACGAGCAGTACTTC. This codes for CASTSSGSEGYEQYF.

At least ten counts were recorded for this clone. This rearrangement joins TRBV5-4 to TRBJ1-1; D is unclear. Germline V gene lookup returns CDR1 SGHNT and CDR2 YYREEE (reference sequence). The germline V and J ends were trimmed by 1 base and 1 base, with 14 bases remaining between them. The length of the CDR3 is 16 residues. The CDR3 nucleotides are TGTGCCAGCAGCTTGTTTGGAAGCGGAGGGAACACTGAAGCTTTCTTT. Its protein is CASSLFGSGGNTEAFF.

The V call is TRBV12-5, the J call TRBJ1-2, with D possibly being TRBD1 (5 bases). V was clipped by 0 bases and J by 4 bases, with 15 bases between them. The CDR3 is 16 amino acids. Germline values: CDR1 LGHNT, CDR2 FRNRAP. CDR3 DNA: TGTGCTAGTGGTTTGGTAGACGGAGGGGCCCTCTATGGCTACACCTTC. This sequence encodes CASGLVDGGALYGYTF.

The rearrangement uses TRBV7-2 and TRBJ1-1; TRBD1 matches at 7 bases. Germline V gene sequence: CDR1 SGHTA, CDR2 FQGNSA. This CDR3 region has 13 residues. V dropped 4 bases and J dropped 2; count of bases not matched to a gene: 1. The CDR3 reads CASSWDRNTEAFF. The CDR3 nucleotides read TGTGCCAGCAGCTGGGACAGAAACACTGAAGCTTTCTTT.

V and J are TRBV5-3 and TRBJ1-2; D uncertain. TRBV5-3 is flagged as an ORF with uncertain function. This CDR3 contains 16 residues. V was cut by 0 bases and J by 2 bases, with 14 bases left in between. In nucleotides, the CDR3 is TGTGCCAGAAGCTTGGAGCAGCGGCGCATAAACTATGGCTACACCTTC. Translation: CARSLEQRRINYGYTF.

The J gene is TRBJ1-2, the V gene TRBV7-9, with D perhaps matching TRBD1 (5 bases). Trimming removed 5 bases at V and 4 bases at J, with 11 bases between. The germline V gene has CDR1 SEHNR and CDR2 FQNEAQ (reference sequence). CDR3 length: 13 residues. The CDR3 spells CASSVRDFYGYTF. The CDR3 bases are TGTGCCAGCAGCGTCCGGGACTTCTATGGCTACACCTTC.

This clone was observed once. This CDR3 reads CASSIRTGGSYNEQFF. The CDR3 bases are TGTGCCAGTAGTATACGGACAGGGGGGTCCTACAATGAGCAGTTCTTC. This sequence joins TRBV19 and TRBJ2-1, with TRBD1 matching over 10 bases. Losses at the gene ends were 2 bases for V and 1 base for J; bases not matched to a gene: 2. Germline CDR1 LNHDA, CDR2 SQIVND (reference sequence). There are 16 residues in the CDR3.

V is TRBV5-1 and J is TRBJ2-1, with D possibly matching TRBD2 (6 bases). Germline V gene lookup returns CDR1 SGHRS and CDR2 YFSETQ. The CDR3 has 14 residues. V lost 7 bases to trimming and J lost 4 bases, with 15 bases between them. The DNA for the CDR3 is TGCGCCAGCTCCAGGGAGGACTCGTACAATGAGCAGTTCTTC. Residues: CASSREDSYNEQFF.

V usage is TRBV29-1 and J usage is TRBJ1-2, with 9 bases matching TRBD1. CDR1 and CDR2 from the germline V gene are SQVTM and ANQGSEA. V trimming: 5 bases; J trimming: 4 bases; junction bases outside the gene matches: 5. The CDR3 has 13 amino acids. The CDR3 sequence: CSVLTGGVYGYTF. The CDR3 nucleotides are TGCAGCGTTCTCACAGGGGGCGTCTATGGCTACACCTTC.

The chain recombines TRBV6-6 with TRBJ2-5; the match to TRBD1 covers 8 bases. With 6 bases clipped from V and 2 bases from J, the junction kept 2 bases outside the gene matches. The CDR3 runs 13 residues. Germline V gene sequence: CDR1 MNHNY, CDR2 SVGAGI (reference sequence). The CDR3 sequence: CASRGQGQETQYF. In nucleotides, the CDR3 is TGTGCCAGCAGAGGACAGGGACAAGAGACCCAGTACTTC.

This clone was seen more than once but under ten times. The chain joins TRBV28 to TRBJ2-7; 7 bases align to TRBD1. The CDR3 runs to 14 residues. Losses at the gene ends were 7 bases for V and 0 bases for J; bases not matched to a gene: 6. CDR1 MDHEN and CDR2 SYDVKM come from the germline V gene. The CDR3 DNA is TGTGCCAGCAAGGGGGCGGACGGCTCCTACGAGCAGTACTTC. Its translation is CASKGADGSYEQYF.

This rearrangement joins TRBV7-2 to TRBJ1-3; a possible D gene is TRBD1 (5 bases). Germline CDR1 and CDR2: SGHTA and FQGNSA. Trimming removed 1 base at V and 3 bases at J, with 10 bases between. The CDR3 loop spans 15 amino acids. CDR3 nucleotide sequence: TGTGCCAGCAGCTTAGGGGGCCGCGTTGGAAACACCATATATTTT. The encoded protein is CASSLGGRVGNTIYF.

V gene TRBV29-1 combines with J gene TRBJ2-1; 9 nucleotides align to TRBD2. V lost 2 bases to trimming and J lost 6 bases; unmatched junction nucleotides: 5. This CDR3 has 14 residues. Germline assignment: CDR1 SQVTM and CDR2 ANQGSEA. CDR3 region: CSVESRGRGNEQFF. The CDR3 DNA sequence: TGCAGCGTTGAATCGCGCGGGAGGGGCAATGAGCAGTTCTTC.

CDR3 region: CASSMTGFNSPLHF. The CDR3 DNA follows: TGTGCCAGCAGCATGACAGGGTTTAATTCACCCCTCCACTTT. The V gene is TRBV11-2, the J gene TRBJ1-6; 7 bases line up with TRBD1. Germline V gives CDR1 SGHAT, CDR2 FQNNGV. The CDR3 runs 14 residues. Losses at the gene ends were 5 bases for V and 6 bases for J; bases not matched to a gene: 4.

V is TRBV10-1 and J is TRBJ2-1; 10 bases map to TRBD1. This CDR3 has 13 amino acids. The ends lost 5 bases at V and 7 bases at J; junction bases unmatched: 2. Germline V lookup: CDR1 WNHNN, CDR2 SYGVQD (reference sequence). CDR3 coding DNA: TGCGCCAGCAGTCGGGACAGGGGAAATGAGCAGTTCTTC. It specifies CASSRDRGNEQFF.

The genes are TRBV9 and TRBJ2-3; D perhaps matches TRBD2 (6 bases). Per germline, CDR1 SGDLS and CDR2 YYNGEE. V lost 4 bases, J lost 3 bases, and 15 bases lay in between. The CDR3 runs to 15 residues. The CDR3 nucleotides read TGTGCCAGCAGCCGGACGGGGGTCAGGACAGATACGCAGTATTTT. This sequence encodes CASSRTGVRTDTQYF. Using reference TRBV9 and TRBJ2-3 for the parts outside the CDR3, the full variable domain is DSGVTQTPKHLITATGQRVTLRCSPRSGDLSVYWYQQSLDQGLQFLIQYYNGEERAKGNILERFSAQQFPDLHSELNLSSLELGDSALYFCASSRTGVRTDTQYFGPGTRLTVL.

This chain uses TRBV18 with TRBJ2-5, with a tentative D call TRBD2 (6 bases). In germline, CDR1 is KGHSH, CDR2 LQKENI. The V end was cut by 5 bases, the J end by 5 bases, with 21 bases between. This CDR3 is built from 16 residues. Here the CDR3 DNA reads TGTGCCAGCTCATCGACTGGTCAGGAGGGAAGCGAGACCCAGTACTTC. This codes for CASSSTGQEGSETQYF.

The chain combines TRBV28 with TRBJ1-4, with D tentatively TRBD1 (5 bases). V was cut by 7 bases and J by 8 bases, with 17 bases left in between. The V gene's germline CDR1 is MDHEN and CDR2 SYDVKM. The CDR3 sequence is 14 residues long. The CDR3 DNA follows: TGTGCCAGCACTGAGCGGGACCCTCAGGAAAAACTGTTTTTT. This encodes CASTERDPQEKLFF.

Here the CDR3 reads CASSRDREATQYF. The CDR3 DNA reads TGTGCCAGCAGCCGGGACAGGGAAGCGACCCAGTACTTC. The rearrangement joins TRBV5-5 to TRBJ2-5; 9 bases fit TRBD1. This CDR3 has 13 residues. Germline CDR1 and CDR2: SGHKS and YYEKEE (reference sequence). The V segment lost 4 bases and the J segment 7 bases; nucleotides outside the gene matches: 5.

The sample holds a few counts of this clone. CDR3 sequence reads: CATSREQGGNEQFF. CDR3 in DNA: TGTGCCACCAGCAGAGAACAAGGCGGAAATGAGCAGTTCTTC. The chain combines TRBV15 with TRBJ2-1; D gene unclear. CDR1 and CDR2 (germline): LNHNV, YYDKDF (reference sequence). CDR3 size: 14 residues. The V end was cut by 0 bases, the J end by 7 bases, with 10 bases between. Supplemented by reference TRBV15 and TRBJ2-1, the full variable domain reads DAMVIQNPRYQVTQFGKPVTLSCSQTLNHNVMYWYQQKSSQAPKLLFHYYDKDFNNEADTPDNFQSRRPNTSFCFLDIRSPGLGDTAMYLCATSREQGGNEQFFGPGTRLTVL.

The chain joins TRBV7-9 to TRBJ2-3; tentative D call: TRBD1 (6 bases). The CDR3 spans 15 residues. V lost 5 bases to trimming and J lost 3 bases, with 15 bases between them. Germline CDR1 and CDR2: SEHNR and FQNEAQ (reference sequence). The CDR3 sequence is CASSPYTGKTDTQYF. DNA for the CDR3: TGTGCCAGCAGCCCCTACACAGGGAAAACAGATACGCAGTATTTT. The full variable domain, with the rest looked up from reference TRBV7-9 and TRBJ2-3, is DTGVSQNPRHKITKRGQNVTFRCDPISEHNRLYWYRQTLGQGPEFLTYFQNEAQLEKSRLLSDRFSAERPKGSFSTLEIQRTEQGDSAMYLCASSPYTGKTDTQYFGPGTRLTVL.

This clone is a singleton in its sample. This chain uses TRBV30 with TRBJ1-6, with 7 bases fitting TRBD1. The ends lost 3 bases at V and 9 bases at J; junction bases unmatched: 11. CDR1 is GTSNPN and CDR2 is SVGIG in the germline V gene (reference sequence). There are 15 residues in the CDR3. CDR3 nucleotide sequence: TGTGCCTGGAGCTGGAGACAGGGTGTAGGTTCACCCCTCCACTTT. Protein sequence: CAWSWRQGVGSPLHF.

The chain links TRBV30 to TRBJ2-7; no clear D gene. CDR3 length: 12 residues. V gave up 0 bases and J gave up 4 bases, with 7 bases separating them. Germline CDR1 and CDR2: GTSNPN and SVGIG (reference sequence). The CDR3 sequence: CAWSVQIYEQYF. In nucleotides, the CDR3 is TGTGCCTGGAGTGTACAAATTTACGAGCAGTACTTC.

The chain couples TRBV12-5 to TRBJ2-2; tentative D call: TRBD1 (6 bases). Germline V gene data show CDR1 as LGHNT and CDR2 as FRNRAP. The CDR3 runs to 13 residues. V lost 4 bases and J lost 4, with 7 bases in between. The CDR3 DNA sequence: TGTGCTAGTGGTTCGACAGGCACCGGGGAGCTGTTTTTT. It specifies CASGSTGTGELFF.